These 14 T cell receptor beta chains were all obtained from the same sample, sequenced in a study of radiation and T cells in renal cell carcinoma. As for time point: blood 4 weeks post-SBRT, at nephrectomy. This sample's treatment: 15 Gy SBRT to primary tumor, nephrectomy 4 weeks later. Profiling relied on immunoSEQ multiplex PCR, and the TCRdb table lists in-frame clones only, not all of them. The profile shows over 90,000 clones, roughly 82% of them singletons. Material: blood, obtained from a patient whose treatment included radiotherapy and nephrectomy. Every receptor here comes from a man aged 55 to 69 with renal cell carcinoma.

This chain connects TRBV5-1 to TRBJ1-1; a weak D match, TRBD1 (5 bases). V was cut by 4 bases and J by 5 bases, with 12 bases left in between. This CDR3 has 13 residues. Germline CDR1 and CDR2: SGHRS and YFSETQ. CDR3 nucleotides: TGCGCCAGCAGCACCGGGTGGGGGACTGAAGCTTTCTTT. Amino acid sequence: CASSTGWGTEAFF.

This clone was detected only a few times. This chain links TRBV25-1 with TRBJ2-5; D perhaps matches TRBD1 (7 bases). V lost 8 bases and J 0 bases, leaving 13 bases between the germline ends. Germline CDR1 is MGHDK and CDR2 is SYGVNS. CDR3 length equals 14 residues. The CDR3: CASAGQQYQETQYF. In DNA form, the CDR3 reads TGTGCCAGCGCGGGACAGCAGTACCAAGAGACCCAGTACTTC.

This clone was observed once. V and J are TRBV4-1 and TRBJ2-5; TRBD2 is a possible D gene (6 bases). CDR3 length equals 14 residues. Deletions cut 0 bases from V and 6 bases from J, with 11 bases between. The V gene's germline CDR1 is MGHRA and CDR2 YSYEKL. The CDR3 sequence is CASSQDAGRQTQYF. CDR3 DNA: TGCGCCAGCAGCCAAGATGCGGGGAGGCAGACCCAGTACTTC.

The chain couples TRBV12-5 to TRBJ2-5; 12 bases fit TRBD1. With 7 bases clipped from V and 5 bases from J, the junction kept 11 bases outside the gene matches. In germline, CDR1 is LGHNT, CDR2 FRNRAP. The CDR3 sequence is 16 residues long. The CDR3 loop reads CASAVPGTGGVETQYF. For the CDR3, the DNA is TGTGCTAGTGCCGTCCCCGGGACAGGGGGCGTGGAGACCCAGTACTTC.

The V gene is TRBV6-1, the J gene TRBJ2-6; TRBD1 agrees at 11 bases. This CDR3 is built from 19 residues. V lost 6 bases and J lost 0; bases outside the gene matches: 10. Germline V gene lookup returns CDR1 MNHNS and CDR2 SASEGT. This CDR3 is CASREPLGQGASGANVLTF. CDR3 bases: TGTGCCAGCAGGGAACCCCTCGGACAGGGGGCCTCTGGGGCCAACGTCCTGACTTTC.

J is TRBJ2-7 and V is TRBV19; 9 bases fit TRBD1. The CDR3 extends over 13 amino acids. Germline-derived CDR1 and CDR2 are LNHDA and SQIVND (reference sequence). V was pared by 6 bases and J by 2 bases, with 2 bases of the junction left unmatched. CDR3 in amino acids: CASSNRGPYEQYF. The CDR3 nucleotides are TGTGCCAGTAGCAACAGGGGGCCCTACGAGCAGTACTTC.

The rearrangement links TRBV7-8 to TRBJ1-3; D is unresolved. Germline assignment: CDR1 SGHVS and CDR2 FQNEAQ. The CDR3 extends over 17 amino acids. Trimming stripped 1 base from V and 7 bases from J, with 20 bases between. The CDR3 DNA sequence: TGTGCCAGCAGCTTAGTATCCCCACGTCGCCTCGGGAACACCATATATTTT. It codes for CASSLVSPRRLGNTIYF.

The chain uses TRBV10-3 and TRBJ1-1, with D perhaps TRBD1 (5 bases). The V end was cut by 6 bases, the J end by 4 bases, with 15 bases between. CDR3 length: 14 residues. Germline V gene lookup returns CDR1 ENHRY and CDR2 SYGVKD. The CDR3 DNA sequence: TGTGCCATCAGGGGGGGATCCGGGGCCACTGAAGCTTTCTTT. It translates to CAIRGGSGATEAFF.

The chain uses TRBV7-2 and TRBJ2-5, with 8 bases identical to TRBD2. The germline CDR1 and CDR2 sequences are SGHTA and FQGNSA. The V gene end was trimmed by 5 bases and the J gene end by 4 bases; junction bases not matched to a gene: 6. The CDR3 extends over 14 amino acids. The CDR3 bases are TGTGCCAGCAGCCCGAGCGGGAGCCGAGAGACCCAGTACTTC. This sequence encodes CASSPSGSRETQYF.

A word on this clone: It is unclear where the CDR3 begins or ends on the DNA, so no DNA is shown, and the CDR3 is as TCRdb lists it. The rearrangement uses TRBV10-2 and TRBJ1-5. The germline V gene encodes CDR1 WSHSY and CDR2 SAAADI. The CDR3 extends over 14 residues, inclusive of both ends. CDR3 sequence reads: CASSSSYSNQPQHF.

V and J are TRBV5-8 and TRBJ2-1; no firm D call. CDR1 and CDR2 from the germline V gene are SGHTS and YDEGEE. This CDR3 has 18 amino acids. V was clipped by 1 base and J by 8 bases, with 25 bases between them. This CDR3 is CASSLFLVGSPFFDEQFF. The CDR3 DNA follows: TGTGCCAGCAGCTTGTTCTTAGTCGGCTCCCCATTCTTTGATGAGCAGTTCTTC.

In its sample, this clone was seen a few times. The chain combines TRBV27 with TRBJ1-2, with D possibly TRBD1 on 6 matching bases. V was cut by 3 bases and J by 4 bases, with 9 bases left in between. The CDR3 has 13 residues. Germline V gene lookup returns CDR1 MNHEY and CDR2 SMNVEV (reference sequence). The DNA for the CDR3 is TGTGCCAGCAGTTTCAGGGGCCTCTATGGCTACACCTTC. Its translation: CASSFRGLYGYTF.

This chain links TRBV5-1 with TRBJ1-3, with D possibly matching TRBD1 (5 bases). V lost 0 bases and J lost 0, with 13 bases in between. The germline V gene encodes CDR1 SGHRS and CDR2 YFSETQ. The CDR3 length is 17 residues. The DNA of the CDR3 is TGCGCCAGCAGCTTGGGAGGGACGGACTACTCTGGAAACACCATATATTTT. Translated, it gives CASSLGGTDYSGNTIYF.

The chain links TRBV30 to TRBJ2-2; 7 bases are a match to TRBD1. The trim removed 5 bases at V and 8 bases at J, leaving 11 bases unmatched. In germline, CDR1 is GTSNPN, CDR2 SVGIG (reference sequence). The CDR3 runs 14 residues. The CDR3 protein is CAWLRGRGFGELFF. The CDR3 DNA reads TGTGCCTGGCTAAGGGGCAGGGGGTTTGGGGAGCTGTTTTTT.